Presented here are 17 T cell receptor beta chains from one specimen sequenced in a study of shared clonotypes between healthy human individuals. The assay was immunoSEQ multiplex PCR, and TCRdb's table has in-frame clones only and misses some. Of roughly 2,300,000 clones in the sample, around 93% are singletons; the top ten hold 0.37%. Sequenced: naive CD4+ T cells from PBMCs. This sample's subset: CD45RA+ positively selected. The receptors come from a man younger than 35 in good health. Some clones in this sample may be carry-over from other donors' samples.

Comment on this clone: This CDR3 is also generated by other DNA sequences in the sample. The rearrangement joins TRBV6-6 to TRBJ2-7; TRBD2 aligns across 10 bases. Per germline, CDR1 MNHNY and CDR2 SVGAGI (reference sequence). Unmatched junction bases numbered 3, after V lost 6 bases and J lost 4 bases. CDR3 length: 13 amino acids. CDR3 sequence (DNA): TGTGCCAGCAGGGCTAGCGGGAGTTACGAGCAGTACTTC. It translates to CASRASGSYEQYF.

The chain recombines TRBV2 with TRBJ2-1, with a tentative D call TRBD2 (7 bases). The V and J ends lost 2 bases and 3 bases respectively, with 8 bases between them. This CDR3 is 14 amino acids long. Germline CDR1 SNHLY, CDR2 FYNNEI. The CDR3 loop reads CASSERGGYNEQFF. CDR3 sequence (DNA): TGTGCCAGCAGTGAAAGGGGGGGCTACAATGAGCAGTTCTTC.

This CDR3 reads CASSQVIVSYEQYF. The CDR3, as DNA: TGCGCCAGCAGCCAAGTTATAGTTTCGTACGAGCAGTACTTC. The chain employs TRBV4-1 and TRBJ2-7; D gene uncertain. Trimming left V 1 base short and J 4 bases short, with 11 bases between. This CDR3 comprises 14 residues. Germline V gene sequence: CDR1 MGHRA, CDR2 YSYEKL.

V and J are TRBV28 and TRBJ2-6; D not certain. V dropped 7 bases and J dropped 4 bases, with 17 bases sitting between them. This CDR3 contains 16 residues. Germline CDR1 reads MDHEN; CDR2 reads SYDVKM. The CDR3 here is CASTPGPVGGANVLTF. The CDR3 DNA reads as TGTGCCAGCACCCCCGGGCCGGTTGGCGGGGCCAACGTCCTGACTTTC.

The chain joins TRBV28 to TRBJ1-2; no definite D call. V lost 7 bases and J 2 bases, leaving 11 bases between the germline ends. Per the germline V gene, CDR1 is MDHEN and CDR2 is SYDVKM. The CDR3 runs 13 residues. CDR3 coding DNA: TGTGCCAGCACACCAACACCGAACTATGGCTACACCTTC. This encodes CASTPTPNYGYTF.

The V call is TRBV28, the J call TRBJ1-4, with 7 bases matching TRBD1. Trimming cost V 10 bases and J 9 bases; bases outside gene matches: 11. The CDR3 consists of 13 residues. The germline V gene has CDR1 MDHEN and CDR2 SYDVKM. CDR3 region: CAINRGLSQKLFF. The CDR3 DNA reads as TGTGCCATTAACAGGGGTTTAAGTCAAAAACTGTTTTTT. Using reference TRBV28 and TRBJ1-4 for the parts outside the CDR3, the full variable domain is DVKVTQSSRYLVKRTGEKVFLECVQDMDHENMFWYRQDPGLGLRLIYFSYDVKMKEKGDIPEGYSVSREKKERFSLILESASTNQTSMYLCAINRGLSQKLFFGSGTQLSVL.

Worth noting for this clone: Other DNA sequences in this specimen translate into the identical CDR3. CDR3 sequence (DNA): TGCGCCAGCAGCTTGGGGACTAGCGGGACTTACGAGCAGTACTTC. Residues: CASSLGTSGTYEQYF. J is TRBJ2-7 and V is TRBV5-1; 12 nucleotides align to TRBD2. The length of the CDR3 is 15 residues. With V trimmed by 0 bases and J by 4 bases, 2 bases remained unmatched. CDR1 SGHRS and CDR2 YFSETQ come from the germline V gene.

The V gene is TRBV28, the J gene TRBJ2-7; possibly TRBD1 for D (6 bases). Germline loops: CDR1 MDHEN, CDR2 SYDVKM. V was clipped by 2 bases and J by 3 bases, with 11 bases between them. CDR3 length: 14 amino acids. CDR3 DNA sequence: TGTGCCAGCAGTTTAAGGGACAAAATCTACGAGCAGTACTTC. Its translation is CASSLRDKIYEQYF.

The chain employs TRBV2 and TRBJ2-3; 8 bases map to TRBD2. The CDR3 sequence is 15 residues long. V trimming: 7 bases; J trimming: 2 bases; junction bases outside the gene matches: 8. Germline assignment: CDR1 SNHLY and CDR2 FYNNEI. As DNA, the CDR3 is TGTGCCAGCATGTTTAGCGGGAAACCCACAGATACGCAGTATTTT. As protein: CASMFSGKPTDTQYF. The complete variable domain, with remaining parts taken from reference TRBV2 and TRBJ2-3, reads EPEVTQTPSHQVTQMGQEVILRCVPISNHLYFYWYRQILGQKVEFLVSFYNNEISEKSEIFDDQFSVERPDGSNFTLKIRSTKLEDSAMYFCASMFSGKPTDTQYFGPGTRLTVL.

The gene calls are TRBV15 and TRBJ2-1; TRBD1 might be the D (6 bases). CDR1 LNHNV and CDR2 YYDKDF come from the germline V gene (reference sequence). V gave up 0 bases and J gave up 6 bases, with 12 bases separating them. This CDR3 region has 15 residues. CDR3 residues: CATSRDSRGSNEQFF. For the CDR3, the DNA is TGTGCCACCAGCAGAGATTCCAGGGGTTCCAATGAGCAGTTCTTC.

The table lists this clone with a count of one. The J gene is TRBJ2-2, the V gene TRBV28, with 8 bases aligning to TRBD1. CDR1 and CDR2 (germline): MDHEN, SYDVKM. The CDR3 runs to 16 residues. J lost 5 bases, V lost 6 bases, and 11 bases had no gene match. The CDR3: CASSLLRQGRTGELFF. CDR3 bases: TGTGCCAGCAGCCTTTTAAGACAGGGGCGGACCGGGGAGCTGTTTTTT. Variable domain in full (rest from reference TRBV28 and TRBJ2-2): DVKVTQSSRYLVKRTGEKVFLECVQDMDHENMFWYRQDPGLGLRLIYFSYDVKMKEKGDIPEGYSVSREKKERFSLILESASTNQTSMYLCASSLLRQGRTGELFFGEGSRLTVL.

The V call is TRBV28, the J call TRBJ1-5; D is perhaps TRBD1 (5 bases). Trimming removed 4 bases at V and 7 bases at J, with 23 bases between. The CDR3 is 17 amino acids. CDR1 and CDR2 (germline): MDHEN, SYDVKM. The CDR3 DNA is TGTGCCAGCAGTTCCTACCGGGACGGACCGTCGGGGCAGCCCCAGCATTTT. This translates into CASSSYRDGPSGQPQHF.

About this clone: Other DNA sequences within the sample encode an identical CDR3. The chain is built from TRBV29-1 and TRBJ2-7, with D uncertain. Germline V CDR1 and CDR2: SQVTM, ANQGSEA. The CDR3 consists of 12 residues. The germline V and J ends were trimmed by 4 bases and 1 base, with 8 bases remaining between them. The CDR3 spells CSVVSGSYEQYF. Written as DNA, the CDR3 is TGCAGCGTTGTAAGTGGTTCCTACGAGCAGTACTTC.

This chain connects TRBV27 to TRBJ2-3; perhaps TRBD1 as D (6 bases). This CDR3 contains 14 residues. V was pared by 5 bases and J by 4 bases, with 13 bases between. Looked up from germline, CDR1 is MNHEY and CDR2 is SMNVEV (reference sequence). CDR3 sequence reads: CASSLTTGPDTQYF. CDR3 nucleotide sequence: TGTGCCAGCAGTCTAACTACAGGGCCAGATACGCAGTATTTT.

The chain employs TRBV5-8 and TRBJ2-7, with 9 bases lining up with TRBD2. With 2 bases clipped from V and 5 bases from J, the junction kept 5 bases outside the gene matches. The CDR3 is made up of 14 amino acids. Germline V gives CDR1 SGHTS, CDR2 YDEGEE. The CDR3 DNA sequence: TGTGCCAGCAGCTTTCGCGGGAGGGCCCACGAGCAGTACTTC. As protein: CASSFRGRAHEQYF.

The CDR3: CASSSIGGSPYNEQFF. The CDR3 DNA reads as TGTGCCAGCAGCTCGATCGGAGGGAGTCCCTACAATGAGCAGTTCTTC. The chain links TRBV7-9 to TRBJ2-1, with a tentative D call TRBD2 (6 bases). Germline V gene sequence: CDR1 SEHNR, CDR2 FQNEAQ (reference sequence). Trimming took off 4 bases at V and 2 bases at J, with 15 bases between the two ends. The CDR3 loop spans 16 amino acids.

The chain uses TRBV28 and TRBJ1-2; no definite D call. CDR3 length: 12 residues. V lost 6 bases and J lost 5, with 10 bases in between. CDR1 is MDHEN, CDR2 SYDVKM, per germline. The CDR3 is CASSLDDYGYTF. Here the CDR3 DNA reads TGTGCCAGCAGCCTAGATGATTATGGCTACACCTTC.